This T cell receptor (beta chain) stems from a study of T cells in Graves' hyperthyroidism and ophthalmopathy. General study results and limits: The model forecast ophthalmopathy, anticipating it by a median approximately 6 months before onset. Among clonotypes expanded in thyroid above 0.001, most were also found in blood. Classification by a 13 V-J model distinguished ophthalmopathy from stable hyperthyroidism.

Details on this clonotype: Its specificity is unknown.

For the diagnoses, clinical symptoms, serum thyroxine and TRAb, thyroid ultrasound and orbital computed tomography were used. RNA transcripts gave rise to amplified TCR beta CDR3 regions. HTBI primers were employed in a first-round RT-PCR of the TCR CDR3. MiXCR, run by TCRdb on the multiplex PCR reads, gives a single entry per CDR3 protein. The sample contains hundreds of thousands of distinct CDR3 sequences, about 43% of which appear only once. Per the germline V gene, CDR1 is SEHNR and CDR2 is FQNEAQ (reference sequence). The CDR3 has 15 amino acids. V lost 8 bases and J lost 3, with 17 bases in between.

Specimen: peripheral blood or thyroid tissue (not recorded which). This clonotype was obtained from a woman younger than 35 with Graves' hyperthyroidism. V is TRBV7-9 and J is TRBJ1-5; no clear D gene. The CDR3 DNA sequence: TGTGCCAGCTCACCACCGGGAGGGTTCAATCAGCCCCAGCATTTT. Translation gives CASSPPGGFNQPQHF.